Below, one T cell receptor (beta chain) is given with its context. Its antigen is not identified. Germline assignment: CDR1 SGHDT and CDR2 YYEEEE. This CDR3 comprises 15 residues. Trimming took 0 bases from V and 5 from J; bases not matched to a gene: 6. The record originates from a study of response to subunit inactivated influenza vaccine. Points from the study as a whole: The authors proposed limited new T cell recruitment per seasonal influenza vaccination.

TCRdb called the RT-PCR reads again in MiXCR, with one record for every CDR3 protein. Seen here are roughly 790,000 distinct CDR3 sequences, around 21% observed once, and the top ten hold 10%. This sample comprised PBMCs from blood, obtained less than 6 days after vaccination. The receptor comes from a middle-aged man who received an inactivated influenza vaccine. J is TRBJ2-7 and V is TRBV5-6; 9 nucleotides line up with TRBD1. The CDR3 loop reads CASSLVGTGSNEQYF. Here the CDR3 DNA reads TGTGCCAGCAGCTTGGTTGGGACAGGGAGCAACGAGCAGTACTTC.